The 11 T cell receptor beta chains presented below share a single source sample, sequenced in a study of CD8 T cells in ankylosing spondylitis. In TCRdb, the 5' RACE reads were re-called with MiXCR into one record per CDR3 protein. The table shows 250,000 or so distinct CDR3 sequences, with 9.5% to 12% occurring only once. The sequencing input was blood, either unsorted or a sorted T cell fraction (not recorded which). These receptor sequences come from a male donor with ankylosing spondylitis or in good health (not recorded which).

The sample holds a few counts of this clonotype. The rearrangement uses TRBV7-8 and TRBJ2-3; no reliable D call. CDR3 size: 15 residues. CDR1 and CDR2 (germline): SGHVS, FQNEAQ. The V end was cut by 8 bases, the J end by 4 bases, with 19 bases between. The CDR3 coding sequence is TGTGCCAGCGCCCCCGCCCCAGTCCGGGCAGATACGCAGTATTTT. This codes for CASAPAPVRADTQYF.

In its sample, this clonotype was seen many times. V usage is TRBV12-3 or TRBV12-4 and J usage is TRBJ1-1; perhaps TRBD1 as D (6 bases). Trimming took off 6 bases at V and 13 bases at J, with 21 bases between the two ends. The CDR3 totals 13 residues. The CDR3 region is CASRARTGTRVFF. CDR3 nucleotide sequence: TGTGCCAGCAGGGCTAGAACAGGGACTCGTGTTTTCTTT.

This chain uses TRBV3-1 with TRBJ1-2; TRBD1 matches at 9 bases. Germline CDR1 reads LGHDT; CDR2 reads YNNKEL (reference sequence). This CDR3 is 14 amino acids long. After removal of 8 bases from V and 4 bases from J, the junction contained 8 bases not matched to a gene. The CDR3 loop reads CASQTGTGPYGYTF. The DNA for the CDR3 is TGTGCCAGCCAAACCGGGACAGGGCCCTATGGCTACACCTTC.

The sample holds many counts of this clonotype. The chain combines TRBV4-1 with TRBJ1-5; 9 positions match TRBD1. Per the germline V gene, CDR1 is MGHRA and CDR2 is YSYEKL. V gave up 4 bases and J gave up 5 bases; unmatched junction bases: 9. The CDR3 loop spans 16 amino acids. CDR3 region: CASSRGAQGADQPQHF. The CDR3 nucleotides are TGCGCCAGCAGCCGGGGGGCACAGGGGGCTGATCAGCCCCAGCATTTT.

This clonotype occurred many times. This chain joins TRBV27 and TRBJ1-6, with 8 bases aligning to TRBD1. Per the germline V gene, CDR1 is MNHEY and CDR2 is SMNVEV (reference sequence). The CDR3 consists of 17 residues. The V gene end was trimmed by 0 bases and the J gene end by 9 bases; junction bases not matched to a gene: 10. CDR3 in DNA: TGTGCCAGCAGTTTATCGTCTAAACAGGGGGGAGTTTCACCCCTCCACTTT. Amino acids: CASSLSSKQGGVSPLHF.

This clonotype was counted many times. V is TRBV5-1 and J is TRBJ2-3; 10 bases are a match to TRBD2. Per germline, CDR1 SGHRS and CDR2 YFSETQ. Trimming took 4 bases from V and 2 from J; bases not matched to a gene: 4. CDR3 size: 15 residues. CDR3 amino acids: CASSRTSGYTDTQYF. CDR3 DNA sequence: TGCGCCAGCAGCCGGACTAGCGGTTACACAGATACGCAGTATTTT.

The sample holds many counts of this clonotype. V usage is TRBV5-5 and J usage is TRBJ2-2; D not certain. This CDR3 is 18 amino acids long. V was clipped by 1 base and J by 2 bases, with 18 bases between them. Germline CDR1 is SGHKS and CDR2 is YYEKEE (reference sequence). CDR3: CASSLYKGGTCNTGELFF. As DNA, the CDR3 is TGTGCCAGCAGCTTGTATAAGGGCGGTACATGCAACACCGGGGAGCTGTTTTTT.

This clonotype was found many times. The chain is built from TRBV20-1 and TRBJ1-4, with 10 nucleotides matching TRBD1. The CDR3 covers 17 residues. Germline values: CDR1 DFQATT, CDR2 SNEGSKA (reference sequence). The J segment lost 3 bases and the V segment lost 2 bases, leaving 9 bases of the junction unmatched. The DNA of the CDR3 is TGCAGTGCTAGACCCTCCCGACAGGGGGCAGCTAATGAAAAACTGTTTTTT. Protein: CSARPSRQGAANEKLFF.

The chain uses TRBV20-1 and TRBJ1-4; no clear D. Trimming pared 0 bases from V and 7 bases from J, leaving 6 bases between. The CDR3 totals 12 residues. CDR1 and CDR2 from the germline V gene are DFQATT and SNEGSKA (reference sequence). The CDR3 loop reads CSARDQGEKLFF. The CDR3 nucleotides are TGCAGTGCTAGAGATCAAGGTGAAAAACTGTTTTTT.

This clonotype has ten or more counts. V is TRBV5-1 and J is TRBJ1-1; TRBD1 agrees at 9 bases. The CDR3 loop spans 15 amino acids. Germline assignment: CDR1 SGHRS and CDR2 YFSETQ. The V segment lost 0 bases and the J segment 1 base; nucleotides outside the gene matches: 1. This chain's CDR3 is CASSLVQGANTEAFF. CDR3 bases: TGCGCCAGCAGCTTGGTACAGGGGGCGAACACTGAAGCTTTCTTT.

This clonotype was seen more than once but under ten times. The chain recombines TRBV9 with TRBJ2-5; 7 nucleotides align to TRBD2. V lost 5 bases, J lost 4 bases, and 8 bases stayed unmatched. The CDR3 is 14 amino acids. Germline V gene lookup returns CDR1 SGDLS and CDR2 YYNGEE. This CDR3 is CASSPRPGGETQYF. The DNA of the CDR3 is TGTGCCAGCAGTCCTCGTCCGGGGGGAGAGACCCAGTACTTC.